Listed below are T cell receptor beta chains from one sample, sequenced in a study of T cells in Graves' hyperthyroidism and ophthalmopathy. TCRdb itself ran the multiplex PCR reads through MiXCR, one entry per CDR3 protein. Counted here are approximately 370,000 distinct CDR3 sequences, approximately 18% occurring once; the ten biggest clones make up approximately 33%. The sample taken for sequencing was blood. The receptors here all came from a woman under 40 with Graves' hyperthyroidism that later progressed to Graves' ophthalmopathy. Both conserved end residues are part of each CDR3. The D gene is left open where the match is weak. Some rows mark clone size as missing; the rest say once, few, many or name a class of expanded clone.

v_call	clone_size	d_call	j_call	cdr3_nt	cdr3_aa
TRBV7-8	many	TRBD1	TRBJ1-2	TGTGCCAGCAGCGCTACGACAGGGAACTATGGCTACACCTTC	CASSATTGNYGYTF
TRBV27	many	NA	TRBJ2-7	TGTGCCAGCAGTCTCAGGGTCTTGGGCTACGAGCAGTACTTC	CASSLRVLGYEQYF
TRBV6-1	many	NA	TRBJ1-5	TGTGCCAGCAGTGCCGAAGGGGGAAGGAGCAATCAGCCCCAGCATTTT	CASSAEGGRSNQPQHF
TRBV7-9	few	TRBD1	TRBJ2-2	TGTGCCAGCAGCTCGTGGACAGGGTCTTTGGGGGCCGGGGAGCTGTTTTTT	CASSSWTGSLGAGELFF
TRBV13	NA	NA	TRBJ2-7	TGTGCCAGCAGCTCACGGGACGGAACCTACGAGCAGTACTTC	CASSSRDGTYEQYF
TRBV2	NA	TRBD1	TRBJ2-3	TGTGCCAGCAGTGAAACCCGACAGGGGCCCACAGATACGCAGTATTTT	CASSETRQGPTDTQYF
TRBV3-1	NA	TRBD1	TRBJ2-2	TGTGCCAGCAGGCAGGGGGCTAAGCGGTCCGGGGAGCTGTTTTTT	CASRQGAKRSGELFF
TRBV12-5	few	NA	TRBJ1-1	TGTGCTAGTGGTTGGGGCACGAACACTGAAGCTTTCTTT	CASGWGTNTEAFF
TRBV5-1	many	NA	TRBJ2-3	TGCGCCAGCAGCTTGGGGAACGGCCTAGTAACCTCAGATACGCAGTATTTT	CASSLGNGLVTSDTQYF
TRBV28	NA	NA	TRBJ2-1	TGTGCCAGCAGCGCGGGCCCAGGAAACTCCTACAATGAGCAGTTCTTC	CASSAGPGNSYNEQFF
TRBV11-2	NA	NA	TRBJ1-2	TGTGCCAGCAGATTTTTGTGGGGTTATGGCTACACCTTC	CASRFLWGYGYTF
TRBV13	many	TRBD1	TRBJ1-2	TGTGCCAGCAGCCGGAGGGGACAGGGGACGGCCTATGGCTACACCTTC	CASSRRGQGTAYGYTF
TRBV7-8	many	NA	TRBJ2-4	TGTGCCAGCAGCCACCTGGGGGAGGCTCTGGCGAACATTCAGTACTTC	CASSHLGEALANIQYF
TRBV28	few	NA	TRBJ2-2	TGTGCCAGCAGTTTTGGGGCTCTTGGGACCGGGGAGCTGTTTTTT	CASSFGALGTGELFF
TRBV6-1	many	NA	TRBJ1-2	TGTGCCGGCTACCTACCGGGGACTTCTTATGGCTACACCTTC	CAGYLPGTSYGYTF
TRBV28	few	NA	TRBJ1-2	TGTGCCAGCAGTTTTGGGGAGGAGGGCTACACCTTC	CASSFGEEGYTF
TRBV7-6	many	NA	TRBJ2-5	TGTGCCAGCAGCTTAGTTGATGCTAGCTGGCAGACCCAGTACTTC	CASSLVDASWQTQYF
TRBV28	NA	NA	TRBJ2-1	TGTGCCAGCAGTCTGACAGTGGATGAGCAGTTCTTC	CASSLTVDEQFF
TRBV11-2	once	TRBD1	TRBJ1-1	TGTGCCAGCAGCTTAAAGAACCGGGGACAGGGGGCTGAAGCTTTCTTT	CASSLKNRGQGAEAFF
TRBV7-9	few	NA	TRBJ2-2	TGTGCCAGCAGCCTACAGGGAAGCACCGGGGAGCTGTTTTTT	CASSLQGSTGELFF
TRBV4-1	NA	NA	TRBJ1-1	TGCGCCAGCAGCCAAGATCTCGTGGGGACCACTGAAGCTTTCTTT	CASSQDLVGTTEAFF
TRBV20-1	many	NA	TRBJ2-3	TGCAGTGCTAGAGATCTCTGGGGGGGCGGCACAGATACGCAGTATTTT	CSARDLWGGGTDTQYF
TRBV7-9	NA	TRBD2	TRBJ2-7	TGTGCCAGCAGCTTAGCTCTAGCGGGAGATAGATCCTACGAGCAGTACTTC	CASSLALAGDRSYEQYF
TRBV3-1	many	NA	TRBJ1-1	TGTGCCAGCAGCCAAGCTACAAAGTGGACAGATTTGAACACTGAAGCTTTCTTT	CASSQATKWTDLNTEAFF
TRBV19	NA	NA	TRBJ1-3	TGTGCCAGTACCCTTACGCCATCCGGAAACACCATATATTTT	CASTLTPSGNTIYF
TRBV28	many	NA	TRBJ1-4	TGTGCCAGCAGTTTAAGAGGTTATGAAAAACTGTTTTTT	CASSLRGYEKLFF
TRBV2	many	NA	TRBJ1-1	TGTGCCACGGGAGTCAGGGGAAACTTGAACACTGAAGCTTTCTTT	CATGVRGNLNTEAFF
TRBV6-1	many	NA	TRBJ1-4	TGTGCCAGCAGTCCTGATTCAAGTCGTGGAAAACTGTTTTTT	CASSPDSSRGKLFF
TRBV20-1	NA	TRBD2	TRBJ2-7	TGCAGTGCTAGAGATTTGTCTAGCGGGGGGGCCTACGAGCAGTACTTC	CSARDLSSGGAYEQYF
TRBV24-1	NA	TRBD2	TRBJ2-1	TGTGCCACCAGTGATCGGGGACAGGGACTAGCGGGAGGGCCAATGCATGAGCAGTTCTTC	CATSDRGQGLAGGPMHEQFF
TRBV29-1	many	NA	TRBJ1-1	TGCAGCGGAGACGGGACGAACACTGAAGCTTTCTTT	CSGDGTNTEAFF
TRBV2	once	NA	TRBJ1-6	TGTGCCAGCAGTAAGGACGGGATTAATTCACCCCTCCACTTT	CASSKDGINSPLHF
TRBV27	many	NA	TRBJ2-5	TGTGCCAGCAGCTCCGCCGCGGTCAGCCTATGGGAGACCCAGTACTTC	CASSSAAVSLWETQYF
TRBV7-9	many	TRBD1	TRBJ2-7	TGTGCCAGCAGTATGACAGGGTTCGACGAGCAGTACTTC	CASSMTGFDEQYF
TRBV2	many	NA	TRBJ2-7	TGTGCCAGCAGCCCTACAGTAGGAGTAACATCCTCCTACGAGCAGTACTTC	CASSPTVGVTSSYEQYF
TRBV5-1	many	TRBD2	TRBJ2-3	TGCGCCAGCAGCACTTGGACTAGCGGGGGGGCAACAGATACGCAGTATTTT	CASSTWTSGGATDTQYF
TRBV14	few	TRBD1	TRBJ1-4	TGTGCCAGCAGCCTTGGGACAGCTAATGAAAAACTGTTTTTT	CASSLGTANEKLFF
TRBV4-1	NA	TRBD2	TRBJ2-7	TGCGCCAGCAGCCCACGGGGGGGTCCCTACGAGCAGTACTTC	CASSPRGGPYEQYF
TRBV7-9	NA	NA	TRBJ2-1	TGTGCCAGCAGTCGGGACGGTGCATCCTACAATGAGCAGTTCTTC	CASSRDGASYNEQFF
TRBV20-1	many	NA	TRBJ2-1	TGCAGTGCTAGTCCGGGACACGGCTCCTACAATGAGCAGTTCTTC	CSASPGHGSYNEQFF
TRBV6-1	NA	NA	TRBJ1-2	TGTGCCAGCACTACCGGCTGGGACTATGGCTACACCTTC	CASTTGWDYGYTF